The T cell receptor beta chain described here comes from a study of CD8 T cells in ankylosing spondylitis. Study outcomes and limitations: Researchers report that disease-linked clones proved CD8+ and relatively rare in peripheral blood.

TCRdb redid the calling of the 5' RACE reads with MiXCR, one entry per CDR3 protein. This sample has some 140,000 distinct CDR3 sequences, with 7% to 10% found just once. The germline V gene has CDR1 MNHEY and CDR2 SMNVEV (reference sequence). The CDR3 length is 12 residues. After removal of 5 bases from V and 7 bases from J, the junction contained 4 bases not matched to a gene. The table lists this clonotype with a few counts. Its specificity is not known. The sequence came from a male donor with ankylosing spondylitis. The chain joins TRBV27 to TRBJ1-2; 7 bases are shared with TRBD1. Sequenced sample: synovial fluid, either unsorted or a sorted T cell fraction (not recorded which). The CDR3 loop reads CASSPYRGGYTF. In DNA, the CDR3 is TGTGCCAGCAGTCCCTACAGGGGTGGCTACACCTTC.